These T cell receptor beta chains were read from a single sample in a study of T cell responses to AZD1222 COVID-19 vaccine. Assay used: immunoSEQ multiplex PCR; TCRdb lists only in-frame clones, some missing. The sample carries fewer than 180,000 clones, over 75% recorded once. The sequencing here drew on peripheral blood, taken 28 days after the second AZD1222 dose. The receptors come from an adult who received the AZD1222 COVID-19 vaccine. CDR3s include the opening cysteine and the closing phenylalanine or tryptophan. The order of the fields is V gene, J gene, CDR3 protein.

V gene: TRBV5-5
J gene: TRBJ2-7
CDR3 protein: CASSLGREQYF

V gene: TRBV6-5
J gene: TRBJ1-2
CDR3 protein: CASSRPGQGLYGYTF

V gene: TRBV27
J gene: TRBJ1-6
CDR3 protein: CASSFSAAQGVGSPLHF

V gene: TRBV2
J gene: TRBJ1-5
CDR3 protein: CASSAPGDRWQPQHF

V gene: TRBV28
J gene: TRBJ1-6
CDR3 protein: CASSPGGVYSPLHF

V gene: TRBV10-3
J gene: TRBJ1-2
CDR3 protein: CAISEGQGGYGYTF

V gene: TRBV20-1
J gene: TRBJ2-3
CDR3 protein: CSAGPIDTQYF

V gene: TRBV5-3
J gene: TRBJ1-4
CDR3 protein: CARSLHGAAGLATNEKLFF

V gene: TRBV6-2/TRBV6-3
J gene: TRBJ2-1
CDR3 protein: CASSPWPGSQNNEQFF

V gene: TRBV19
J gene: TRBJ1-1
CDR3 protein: CASSTETAFMNTEAFF

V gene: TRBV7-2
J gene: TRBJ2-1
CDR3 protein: CASSLARLAGGRNEQFF

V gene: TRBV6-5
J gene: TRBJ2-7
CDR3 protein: CASRDVGNYEQYF

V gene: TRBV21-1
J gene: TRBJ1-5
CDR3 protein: CASSSFSQLDSNQPQHF

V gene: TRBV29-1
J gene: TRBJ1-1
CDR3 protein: CSETSEVTGGNTEAFF

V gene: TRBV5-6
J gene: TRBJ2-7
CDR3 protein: CASSLGPLVTHEQYF

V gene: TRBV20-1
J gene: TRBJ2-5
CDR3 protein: CSASERDGGRTQYF

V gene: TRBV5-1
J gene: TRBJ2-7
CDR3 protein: CASSSGQGSYEQYF

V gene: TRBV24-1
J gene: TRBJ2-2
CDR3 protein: CATSDLRTGEVGELFF

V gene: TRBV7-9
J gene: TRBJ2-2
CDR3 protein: CASSARFDRAPNTGELFF

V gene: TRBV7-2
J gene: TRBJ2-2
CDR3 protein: CASSTGMVTGELFF

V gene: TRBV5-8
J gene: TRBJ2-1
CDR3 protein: CASGSDSPSYEQFF

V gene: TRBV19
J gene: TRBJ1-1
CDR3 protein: CASSIDGGTEAFF

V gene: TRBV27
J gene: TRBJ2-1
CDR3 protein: CASSPPGGLNEQFF

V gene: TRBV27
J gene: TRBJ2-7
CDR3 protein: CASGRTSREQYF

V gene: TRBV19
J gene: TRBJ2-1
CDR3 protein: CASSLSGRKTNEQFF

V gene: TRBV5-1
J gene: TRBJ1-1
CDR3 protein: CASSLGVNTEAFF

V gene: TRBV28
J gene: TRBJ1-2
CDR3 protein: CASSFGRVDYGYTF

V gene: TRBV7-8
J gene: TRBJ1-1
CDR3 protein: CASSLFPTGEAFF

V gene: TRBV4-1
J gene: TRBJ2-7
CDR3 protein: CASSQGVFYGLDEQYF

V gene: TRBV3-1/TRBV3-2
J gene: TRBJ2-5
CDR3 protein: CASSLLGLAQETQYF

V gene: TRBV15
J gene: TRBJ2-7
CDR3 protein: CATSSTTIYEQYF

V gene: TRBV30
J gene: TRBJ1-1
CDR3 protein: CAWSVKGPTEAFF

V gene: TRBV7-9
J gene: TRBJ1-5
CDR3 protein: CASSLVGSNSNQPQHF

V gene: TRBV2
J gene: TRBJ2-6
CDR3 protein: CASGTGGWFSGANVLTF

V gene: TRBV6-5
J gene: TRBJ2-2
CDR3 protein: CASTGGRDTGELFF

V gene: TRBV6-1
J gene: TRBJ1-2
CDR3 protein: CASSDSLGLGYGYTF